Following are 31 T cell receptor beta chains from one sample sequenced in a study of cytomegalovirus exposure and HLA in healthy donors. PCR used 60 Vbeta primers and 13 Jbeta primers. Sequencing used immunoSEQ multiplex PCR; TCRdb keeps in-frame clones, though not all of them. The data contain about 110,000 clones, approximately 70% of them singletons. Sequencing used PBMCs. Source of these receptors: a man aged 35 to 55 in good health and CMV-seronegative.

The rearrangement joins TRBV5-1 to TRBJ2-2; perhaps TRBD2 as D (6 bases). V was trimmed by 2 bases and J by 4 bases, leaving 15 bases between them. Germline V lookup: CDR1 SGHRS, CDR2 YFSETQ. There are 16 residues in the CDR3. The CDR3 reads CASSFGGRDFTGELFF. The CDR3 nucleotides read TGCGCCAGCAGCTTTGGGGGACGGGACTTCACCGGGGAGCTGTTTTTT.

The rearrangement joins TRBV7-8 to TRBJ2-7; 7 nucleotides line up with TRBD2. This CDR3 has 14 residues. The ends lost 4 bases at V and 6 bases at J; junction bases unmatched: 9. From germline, CDR1 is SGHVS and CDR2 FQNEAQ. CDR3 region: CASSSRETSREQYF. The CDR3, as DNA: TGTGCCAGCAGCTCCCGTGAGACTAGCCGCGAGCAGTACTTC. Drawing the rest from reference TRBV7-8 and TRBJ2-7, the complete variable domain is GAGVSQSPRYKVAKRGQDVALRCDPISGHVSLFWYQQALGQGPEFLTYFQNEAQLDKSGLPSDRFFAERPEGSVSTLKIQRTQQEDSAVYLCASSSRETSREQYFGPGTRLTVT.

This clone was counted between two and nine times. The chain links TRBV25-1 to TRBJ2-7; 14 nucleotides match TRBD2. Trimming at V came to 4 bases and at J to 6 bases, leaving 11 bases not matched to a gene. The germline CDR1 and CDR2 sequences are MGHDK and SYGVNS. CDR3 length: 17 residues. This CDR3 reads CASSGLSPTSGGAEQYF. For the CDR3, the DNA is TGTGCCAGCAGTGGACTCAGCCCGACTAGCGGGGGGGCCGAGCAGTACTTC.

The rearrangement joins TRBV5-6 to TRBJ2-5, with D unresolved. The J call may not be correct, given that the DNA end is closer to TRBJ2-7. Germline-derived CDR1 and CDR2 are SGHDT and YYEEEE. The CDR3 has 14 amino acids. The CDR3 is CASSLGLVTYEQYF. The CDR3 DNA sequence: TGTGCCAGCAGCTTGGGACTGGTGACCTACGAGCAGTACTTC.

The DNA for the CDR3 is TGTGCCAGTAGCCTCAGACAGGGGGTAAAGTCCTACGAGCAGTACTTC. Translating gives CASSLRQGVKSYEQYF. This chain joins TRBV19 and TRBJ2-7; TRBD1 aligns across 9 bases. V trimming: 6 bases; J trimming: 1 base; junction bases outside the gene matches: 10. The CDR3 runs 16 residues. CDR1 is LNHDA, CDR2 SQIVND, per germline (reference sequence).

The V and J genes are TRBV14 and TRBJ1-1; D not certain. The CDR3 spans 15 residues. Germline V gives CDR1 SGHDN, CDR2 FVKESK. V was clipped by 1 base and J by 5 bases, with 14 bases between them. This CDR3 is CASSQVFRVGTEAFF. As DNA, the CDR3 is TGTGCCAGCAGCCAAGTTTTTCGGGTTGGTACTGAAGCTTTCTTT. Based on the CDR3 plus reference TRBV14 and TRBJ1-1, the full variable domain is EAGVTQFPSHSVIEKGQTVTLRCDPISGHDNLYWYRRVMGKEIKFLLHFVKESKQDESGMPNNRFLAERTGGTYSTLKVQPAELEDSGVYFCASSQVFRVGTEAFFGQGTRLTVV.

The V call is TRBV27, the J call TRBJ1-4; tentative D call: TRBD1 (6 bases). Trimming pared 7 bases from V and 1 base from J, leaving 10 bases between. In germline, CDR1 is MNHEY, CDR2 SMNVEV (reference sequence). The CDR3 covers 14 residues. The CDR3 nucleotides read TGTGCCAGCATAACAGGGTTAACTAATGAAAAACTGTTTTTT. Its protein product is CASITGLTNEKLFF.

The chain joins TRBV6-5 to TRBJ2-7; 13 positions agree with TRBD2. V shed 4 bases and J 2 bases; nucleotides not matched to a gene: 5. The CDR3 is 16 residues long. Germline assignment: CDR1 MNHEY and CDR2 SVGAGI. The CDR3 region is CASSSSGLAGAYEQYF. The CDR3 DNA reads TGTGCCAGCAGTTCCTCAGGACTAGCGGGGGCCTACGAGCAGTACTTC.

A single count supports this clone. The rearrangement uses TRBV18 and TRBJ2-3, with 9 bases that match TRBD1. After removal of 4 bases from V and 2 bases from J, the junction contained 7 bases not matched to a gene. The CDR3 spans 16 residues. CDR1 and CDR2 (germline): KGHSH, LQKENI. The CDR3 region has the DNA TGTGCCAGCTCACTAGGGACAGGGCGAAACACAGATACGCAGTATTTT. Protein product: CASSLGTGRNTDTQYF.

The sample holds a few counts of this clone. The rearrangement links TRBV27 to TRBJ2-7; D remains ambiguous. Trimming took 5 bases from V and 6 from J, leaving 11 bases between them. This CDR3 is built from 12 residues. From germline, CDR1 is MNHEY and CDR2 SMNVEV (reference sequence). DNA for the CDR3: TGTGCCAGCAGTCCCCCCCAGCGCGAGCAGTACTTC. It encodes CASSPPQREQYF.

The V and J genes are TRBV27 and TRBJ2-3, with D uncertain. Germline V lookup: CDR1 MNHEY, CDR2 SMNVEV (reference sequence). Trimming removed 5 bases from V and 2 bases from J, with 11 bases in between. This CDR3 has 14 amino acids. The CDR3 sequence is CASSPTQLTDTQYF. DNA for the CDR3: TGTGCCAGCAGTCCTACCCAACTCACAGATACGCAGTATTTT.

The gene calls are TRBV5-1 and TRBJ2-5; no firm D call. The CDR3 contains 13 residues. V dropped 4 bases and J dropped 2 bases, with 9 bases sitting between them. Germline CDR1 SGHRS, CDR2 YFSETQ. CDR3 sequence reads: CASSRVEQETQYF. CDR3 sequence (DNA): TGCGCCAGCAGCCGCGTTGAACAAGAGACCCAGTACTTC.

V gene TRBV5-5 combines with J gene TRBJ2-5; TRBD2 agrees at 8 bases. V was clipped by 3 bases and J by 6 bases; unmatched bases: 16. Germline V gene lookup returns CDR1 SGHKS and CDR2 YYEKEE (reference sequence). CDR3 length: 17 residues. CDR3 residues: CASSSGPLAGGGKTQYF. DNA for the CDR3: TGTGCCAGCAGCTCAGGCCCTCTGGCGGGGGGAGGGAAGACCCAGTACTTC.

This rearrangement joins TRBV30 to TRBJ2-1; D is unclear. The CDR3 is made up of 17 amino acids. Germline V gene sequence: CDR1 GTSNPN, CDR2 SVGIG (reference sequence). Trimming cost V 0 bases and J 0 bases, with 15 bases left between them. The CDR3 protein is CAWSVRSRITSYNEQFF. CDR3 sequence (DNA): TGTGCCTGGAGTGTACGGAGTCGGATAACCTCCTACAATGAGCAGTTCTTC. Combining the CDR3 with reference TRBV30 and TRBJ2-1 gives the whole variable domain SQTIHQWPATLVQPVGSPLSLECTVEGTSNPNLYWYRQAAGRGLQLLFYSVGIGQISSEVPQNLSASRPQDRQFILSSKKLLLSDSGFYLCAWSVRSRITSYNEQFFGPGTRLTVL.

This rearrangement joins TRBV19 to TRBJ1-2, with TRBD1 matching 8 bases. There are 14 residues in the CDR3. Germline CDR1 and CDR2: LNHDA and SQIVND (reference sequence). Trimming cost V 5 bases and J 4 bases; bases outside gene matches: 6. The CDR3 protein is CASSPDRGSYGYTF. CDR3 nucleotide sequence: TGTGCCAGTAGTCCCGACAGGGGAAGCTATGGCTACACCTTC.

The genes are TRBV5-6 and TRBJ1-1; perhaps TRBD1 as D (5 bases). This CDR3 has 16 residues. With 0 bases removed from V and 0 bases from J, the gap between germline ends came to 12 bases. CDR1 SGHDT and CDR2 YYEEEE come from the germline V gene. CDR3 DNA sequence: TGTGCCAGCAGCTTGGGTCCGGACACCCTGAACACTGAAGCTTTCTTT. Encoded protein: CASSLGPDTLNTEAFF.

The genes are TRBV28 and TRBJ2-2; a weak D match, TRBD1 (6 bases). The V gene's germline CDR1 is MDHEN and CDR2 SYDVKM. This CDR3 has 14 amino acids. The germline V and J ends were trimmed by 3 bases and 5 bases, with 10 bases remaining between them. CDR3 amino acids: CASSFVQGTGELFF. The CDR3 region has the DNA TGTGCCAGCAGTTTTGTGCAGGGGACCGGGGAGCTGTTTTTT.

The V and J genes are TRBV5-4 and TRBJ2-1; 14 bases agree with TRBD2. Trimming removed 3 bases from V and 3 bases from J; junction bases left unmatched: 5. The V gene's germline CDR1 is SGHNT and CDR2 YYREEE (reference sequence). The CDR3 spans 17 residues. Written as DNA, the CDR3 is TGTGCCAGCAGCTACACCGGGACTAGCGGGGGCTACAATGAGCAGTTCTTC. Amino acids: CASSYTGTSGGYNEQFF.

This clone appeared a few times. This chain uses TRBV5-1 with TRBJ2-7; TRBD2 matches 9 bases. Per germline, CDR1 SGHRS and CDR2 YFSETQ. Unmatched junction bases numbered 6, after V lost 5 bases and J lost 0 bases. The CDR3 contains 15 residues. Here the CDR3 reads CASRVSGGRSYEQYF. The CDR3, as DNA: TGCGCCAGCAGGGTTAGCGGGGGTCGCTCCTACGAGCAGTACTTC.

J is TRBJ1-2 and V is TRBV2, with 7 bases lining up with TRBD1. The length of the CDR3 is 14 residues. V lost 6 bases to trimming and J lost 1 base; unmatched junction nucleotides: 5. Germline values: CDR1 SNHLY, CDR2 FYNNEI. CDR3 nucleotide sequence: TGTGCCAGCAGGATGACAGGGCGTAACTATGGCTACACCTTC. Amino acids: CASRMTGRNYGYTF.

The chain has TRBV25-1 and TRBJ2-3; unclear D gene. Germline CDR1 MGHDK, CDR2 SYGVNS. The CDR3 spans 14 residues. V was trimmed by 5 bases and J by 7 bases, leaving 16 bases between them. The CDR3 spells CASSTQKDPYTQYF. In DNA form, the CDR3 reads TGTGCCAGCAGTACTCAAAAAGATCCTTATACGCAGTATTTT.

The chain has TRBV5-1 and TRBJ1-6, with 7 bases matching TRBD1. This CDR3 comprises 15 residues. Germline V gene data show CDR1 as SGHRS and CDR2 as YFSETQ. V lost 4 bases, J lost 7 bases, and 8 bases stayed unmatched. The CDR3 sequence is CASSPTRGANSPLHF. The CDR3 DNA sequence: TGCGCCAGCAGCCCCACCAGGGGGGCGAATTCACCCCTCCACTTT.

As DNA, the CDR3 is TGTGCCAGCTCACGGGCCTCGGGGACTGAAGCTTTCTTT. Translation: CASSRASGTEAFF. The rearrangement joins TRBV18 to TRBJ1-1; D is unclear. The CDR3 covers 13 residues. The V gene lost 4 bases and the J gene lost 5 bases, with 11 bases spanning the gap. CDR1 KGHSH and CDR2 LQKENI come from the germline V gene.

The chain employs TRBV11-2 and TRBJ1-3, with D maybe TRBD1 (6 bases). From germline, CDR1 is SGHAT and CDR2 FQNNGV. This CDR3 is 14 amino acids long. Trimming removed 11 bases from V and 3 bases from J, with 17 bases in between. The CDR3: CAAAGAGDGNTIYF. CDR3 nucleotides: TGTGCCGCGGCGGGGGCAGGGGATGGAAACACCATATATTTT.

As concerns this clone: One end of the junction varies from germline; a read error may be responsible. This chain connects TRBV28 to TRBJ2-7; possibly TRBD2 for D (5 bases). The CDR3 is made up of 14 amino acids. CDR1 and CDR2 from the germline V gene are MDHEN and SYDVKM. This CDR3 is CASSFSAGSSEQYF. In nucleotides, the CDR3 is TGTGCCAGCAGTTTCAGCGCGGGTTCCTCCGAGCAGTACTTC.

This clone was picked up a small number of times. The J gene is TRBJ2-7, the V gene TRBV4-1; tentatively, D is TRBD1 (6 bases). Germline V CDR1 and CDR2: MGHRA, YSYEKL. CDR3 length: 13 amino acids. Trimming left V 2 bases short and J 4 bases short, with 9 bases between. CDR3 protein: CASSQKTGYEQYF. CDR3 DNA sequence: TGCGCCAGCAGCCAAAAAACAGGGTACGAGCAGTACTTC.

The chain carries TRBV27 and TRBJ1-1, with unresolved D. V shed 5 bases and J shed 6 bases, with 13 bases lying between them. Per the germline V gene, CDR1 is MNHEY and CDR2 is SMNVEV (reference sequence). This CDR3 comprises 13 residues. This CDR3 is CASSPNLLAEAFF. In nucleotides, the CDR3 is TGTGCCAGCAGTCCTAACCTTTTGGCTGAAGCTTTCTTT.

The genes are TRBV7-3 and TRBJ2-1; 11 nucleotides align to TRBD1. V lost 5 bases to trimming and J lost 5 bases; unmatched junction nucleotides: 5. The CDR3 extends over 15 amino acids. The V gene's germline CDR1 is SGHTA and CDR2 FQGTGA. The CDR3 here is CASSEGTGGHNEQFF. The CDR3 nucleotides read TGTGCCAGCAGCGAAGGGACAGGGGGTCACAATGAGCAGTTCTTC.

V gene TRBV19 combines with J gene TRBJ2-5, with 8 bases aligning to TRBD1. With 4 bases clipped from V and 5 bases from J, the junction kept 6 bases outside the gene matches. This CDR3 has 14 amino acids. Germline CDR1 and CDR2: LNHDA and SQIVND (reference sequence). The chain's CDR3 is CASSTGQGAETQYF. The CDR3 DNA reads as TGTGCCAGTAGTACCGGACAGGGAGCGGAGACCCAGTACTTC.

The DNA for the CDR3 is TGCAGTGCTAACTGGGGGCAGGAGCAGTTCTTC. Amino acid sequence: CSANWGQEQFF. The rearrangement joins TRBV20-1 to TRBJ2-1; the D gene is possibly TRBD1 (6 bases). This CDR3 region has 11 residues. The V gene's germline CDR1 is DFQATT and CDR2 SNEGSKA (reference sequence). Trimming took 4 bases from V and 10 from J, leaving 11 bases between them.

V gene TRBV16 combines with J gene TRBJ1-3; TRBD1 aligns across 7 bases. The germline V gene encodes CDR1 KGHSY and CDR2 FQNENV. This CDR3 has 15 amino acids. The junction had 6 bases not matched to a gene; V was cut back by 5 bases and J by 2 bases. The CDR3 protein is CASSYTGTAGNTIYF. Here the CDR3 DNA reads TGTGCCAGCAGCTATACAGGGACAGCTGGAAACACCATATATTTT.